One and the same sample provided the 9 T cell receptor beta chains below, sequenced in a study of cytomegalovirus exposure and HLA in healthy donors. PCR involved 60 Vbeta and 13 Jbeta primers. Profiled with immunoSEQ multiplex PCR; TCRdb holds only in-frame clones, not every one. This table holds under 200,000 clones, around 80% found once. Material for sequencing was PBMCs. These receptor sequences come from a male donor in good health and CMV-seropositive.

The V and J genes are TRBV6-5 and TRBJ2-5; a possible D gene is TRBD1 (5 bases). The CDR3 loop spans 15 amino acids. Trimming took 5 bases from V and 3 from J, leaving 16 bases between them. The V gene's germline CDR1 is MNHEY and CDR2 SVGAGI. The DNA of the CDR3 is TGTGCCAGCAGTCCGGACATTGGTTCGGAAGAGACCCAGTACTTC. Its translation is CASSPDIGSEETQYF.

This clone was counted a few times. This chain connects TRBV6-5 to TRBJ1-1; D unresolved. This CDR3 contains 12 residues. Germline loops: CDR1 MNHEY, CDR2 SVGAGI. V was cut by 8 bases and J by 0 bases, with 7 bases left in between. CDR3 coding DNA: TGTGCCAGCTGGACTTTGAACACTGAAGCTTTCTTT. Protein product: CASWTLNTEAFF.

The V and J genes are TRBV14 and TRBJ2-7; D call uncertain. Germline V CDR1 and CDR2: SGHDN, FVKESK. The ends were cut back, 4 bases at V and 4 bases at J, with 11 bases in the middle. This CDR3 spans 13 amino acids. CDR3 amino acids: CASSLARWYEQYF. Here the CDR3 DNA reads TGTGCCAGCAGCCTAGCCAGATGGTACGAGCAGTACTTC.

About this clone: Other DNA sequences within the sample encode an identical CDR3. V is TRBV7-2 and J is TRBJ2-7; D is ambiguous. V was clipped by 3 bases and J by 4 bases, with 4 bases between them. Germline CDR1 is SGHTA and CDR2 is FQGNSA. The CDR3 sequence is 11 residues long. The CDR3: CASSLSYEQYF. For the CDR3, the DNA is TGTGCCAGCAGCTTGAGTTACGAGCAGTACTTC.

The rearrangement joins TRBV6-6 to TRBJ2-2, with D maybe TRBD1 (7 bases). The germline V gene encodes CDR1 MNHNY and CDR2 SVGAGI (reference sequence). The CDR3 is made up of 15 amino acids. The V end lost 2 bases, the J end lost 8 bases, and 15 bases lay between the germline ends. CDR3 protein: CASSYGGTVLGELFF. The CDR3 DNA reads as TGTGCCAGCAGTTACGGGGGGACAGTCCTAGGGGAGCTGTTTTTT.

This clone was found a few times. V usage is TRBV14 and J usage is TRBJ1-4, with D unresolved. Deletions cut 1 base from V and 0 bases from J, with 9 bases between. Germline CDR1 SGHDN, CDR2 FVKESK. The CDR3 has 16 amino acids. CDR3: CASSQVPFATNEKLFF. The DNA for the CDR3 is TGTGCCAGCAGCCAAGTTCCTTTTGCAACTAATGAAAAACTGTTTTTT.

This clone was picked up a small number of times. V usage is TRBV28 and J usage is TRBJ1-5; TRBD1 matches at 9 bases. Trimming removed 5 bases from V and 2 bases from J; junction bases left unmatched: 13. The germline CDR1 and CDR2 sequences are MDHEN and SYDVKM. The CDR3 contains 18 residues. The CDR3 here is CASSRTGRTGGGNQPQHF. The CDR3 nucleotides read TGTGCCAGCAGTAGGACCGGTCGAACAGGGGGCGGCAATCAGCCCCAGCATTTT.

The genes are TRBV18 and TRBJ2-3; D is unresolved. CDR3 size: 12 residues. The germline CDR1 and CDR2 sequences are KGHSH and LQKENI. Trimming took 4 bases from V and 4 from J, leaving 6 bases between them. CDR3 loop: CASSLPADTQYF. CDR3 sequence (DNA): TGTGCCAGCTCACTTCCGGCAGATACGCAGTATTTT. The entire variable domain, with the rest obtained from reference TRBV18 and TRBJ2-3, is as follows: NAGVMQNPRHLVRRRGQEARLRCSPMKGHSHVYWYRQLPEEGLKFMVYLQKENIIDESGMPKERFSAEFPKEGPSILRIQQVVRGDSAAYFCASSLPADTQYFGPGTRLTVL.

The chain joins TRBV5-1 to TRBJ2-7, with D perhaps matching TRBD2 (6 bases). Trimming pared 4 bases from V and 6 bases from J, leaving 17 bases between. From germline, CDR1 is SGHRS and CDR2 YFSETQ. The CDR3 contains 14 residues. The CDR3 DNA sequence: TGCGCCAGCAGCAATGGGGACTCTTGGGGCGAGCAGTACTTC. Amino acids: CASSNGDSWGEQYF.